The 6 T cell receptor beta chains listed next were all sequenced from one sample in a study of blood T cells in healthy people across ages. A sample-barcoded 5' primer and a J-beta primer mix were used in a second PCR of about 7 to 12 cycles. TCRdb reprocessed the 5' RACE reads with MiXCR, giving one entry per CDR3 protein. The sample has about 1 million distinct CDR3 sequences, under 30% seen once. These data were likewise used in another study, on T cells of mothers and their children.

Material: blood. The receptors originated from a girl aged 2 to 9 in good health.

This clonotype was seen more than once but under ten times. This chain joins TRBV11-2 and TRBJ2-7, with 7 bases lining up with TRBD2. The CDR3 contains 16 residues. The germline gives CDR1 SGHAT, CDR2 FQNNGV. V shed 5 bases, J shed 1 base, and the junction held 11 bases outside the gene matches. The CDR3 region has the DNA TGTGCCAGCAGCCGCGACTGGGAGGGGAGGTCCTACGAGCAGTACTTC. Its protein is CASSRDWEGRSYEQYF. The whole variable domain, filled in from reference TRBV11-2 and TRBJ2-7, reads EAGVAQSPRYKIIEKRQSVAFWCNPISGHATLYWYQQILGQGPKLLIQFQNNGVVDDSQLPKDRFSAERLKGVDSTLKIQPAKLEDSAVYLCASSRDWEGRSYEQYFGPGTRLTVT.

This clonotype appeared a few times. The gene calls are TRBV4-1 and TRBJ1-5; D is unresolved. Per the germline V gene, CDR1 is MGHRA and CDR2 is YSYEKL. V lost 3 bases and J 0 bases, leaving 12 bases between the germline ends. The CDR3 spans 16 residues. This CDR3 is CASSHFGPHSNQPQHF. DNA for the CDR3: TGCGCCAGCAGCCATTTCGGGCCCCATAGCAATCAGCCCCAGCATTTT.

The V gene is TRBV7-8, the J gene TRBJ1-2; 7 nucleotides line up with TRBD1. Germline-derived CDR1 and CDR2 are SGHVS and FQNEAQ. The CDR3 extends over 16 amino acids. Trimming cost V 5 bases and J 0 bases; bases outside gene matches: 9. CDR3 in DNA: TGTGCCAGCAGCCCCCACAGGGACAGCCCTAACTATGGCTACACCTTC. This encodes CASSPHRDSPNYGYTF. The full variable domain, its missing parts supplied by reference TRBV7-8 and TRBJ1-2, is GAGVSQSPRYKVAKRGQDVALRCDPISGHVSLFWYQQALGQGPEFLTYFQNEAQLDKSGLPSDRFFAERPEGSVSTLKIQRTQQEDSAVYLCASSPHRDSPNYGYTFGSGTRLTVV.

The CDR3 reads CASSPRNDIAAFF. CDR3 nucleotides: TGTGCCAGCAGCCCCCGTAATGATATCGCAGCTTTCTTT. The chain recombines TRBV9 with TRBJ1-1; D is unclear. The CDR3 length is 13 residues. Germline V gene data show CDR1 as SGDLS and CDR2 as YYNGEE. Trimming took off 4 bases at V and 10 bases at J, with 17 bases between the two ends. Supplemented by reference TRBV9 and TRBJ1-1, the full variable domain reads DSGVTQTPKHLITATGQRVTLRCSPRSGDLSVYWYQQSLDQGLQFLIQYYNGEERAKGNILERFSAQQFPDLHSELNLSSLELGDSALYFCASSPRNDIAAFFGQGTRLTVV.

Only a few counts were recorded for this clonotype. The genes are TRBV9 and TRBJ2-7; 7 bases agree with TRBD1. In germline, CDR1 is SGDLS, CDR2 YYNGEE. The CDR3 runs 14 residues. V shed 4 bases and J 5 bases; nucleotides not matched to a gene: 9. The CDR3 DNA reads TGTGCCAGCAGCCCTGCTAACAGGGGACACGAGCAGTACTTC. Amino acid sequence: CASSPANRGHEQYF. Based on the CDR3 plus reference TRBV9 and TRBJ2-7, the full variable domain is DSGVTQTPKHLITATGQRVTLRCSPRSGDLSVYWYQQSLDQGLQFLIQYYNGEERAKGNILERFSAQQFPDLHSELNLSSLELGDSALYFCASSPANRGHEQYFGPGTRLTVT.

In its sample, this clonotype was seen many times. V usage is TRBV27 and J usage is TRBJ2-1, with 8 bases aligning to TRBD1. Trimming took 6 bases from V and 7 from J; bases not matched to a gene: 2. Germline-derived CDR1 and CDR2 are MNHEY and SMNVEV (reference sequence). The length of the CDR3 is 12 residues. Written as DNA, the CDR3 is TGTGCCAGCAGCCGACAGGGGAATGAGCAGTTCTTC. Translation: CASSRQGNEQFF.